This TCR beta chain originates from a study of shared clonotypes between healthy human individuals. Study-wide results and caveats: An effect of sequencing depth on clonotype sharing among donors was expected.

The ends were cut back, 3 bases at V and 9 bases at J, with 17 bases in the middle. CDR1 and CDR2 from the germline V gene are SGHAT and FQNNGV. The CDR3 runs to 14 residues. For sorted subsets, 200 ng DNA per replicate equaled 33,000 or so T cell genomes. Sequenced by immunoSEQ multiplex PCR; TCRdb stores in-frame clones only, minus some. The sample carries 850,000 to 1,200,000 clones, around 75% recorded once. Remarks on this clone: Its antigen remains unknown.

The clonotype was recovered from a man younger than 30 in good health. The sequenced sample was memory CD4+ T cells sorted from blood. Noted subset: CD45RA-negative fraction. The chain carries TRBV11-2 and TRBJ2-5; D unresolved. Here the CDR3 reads CASSLGRSLVAQYF. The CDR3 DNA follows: TGTGCCAGCAGCTTGGGAAGAAGCCTAGTGGCCCAGTACTTC.